Following are 27 T cell receptor beta chains from one sample sequenced in a study of cytomegalovirus exposure and HLA in healthy donors. The PCR employed 60 Vbeta primers together with 13 Jbeta primers. Method: immunoSEQ multiplex PCR; TCRdb's copy keeps in-frame clones and lacks some. The sample lists over 100,000 clones, over 9.5% seen once, with 5.5% to 7.5% in the top ten. Sequencing was done on a sample of PBMCs. These receptors were obtained from a man aged 40-49 years in good health and CMV-seropositive.

This chain connects TRBV5-1 to TRBJ2-7, with 8 positions matching TRBD1. The V gene's germline CDR1 is SGHRS and CDR2 YFSETQ. V lost 3 bases and J lost 1; bases outside the gene matches: 6. The CDR3 is 15 residues long. In DNA form, the CDR3 reads TGCGCCAGCAGCTCCCGGGACAGGTTATCCTACGAGCAGTACTTC. Translated: CASSSRDRLSYEQYF.

This clone was counted a few times. The V gene is TRBV5-1, the J gene TRBJ2-1; D is possibly TRBD1 (5 bases). CDR3 length equals 15 residues. Trimming removed 6 bases at V and 9 bases at J, with 22 bases between. Germline V gene data show CDR1 as SGHRS and CDR2 as YFSETQ. The CDR3 DNA reads TGCGCCAGCACCCAAAGGACACAGAACGGCCTTGAGCAGTTCTTC. This sequence encodes CASTQRTQNGLEQFF. The variable domain in full, completed from reference TRBV5-1 and TRBJ2-1, reads KAGVTQTPRYLIKTRGQQVTLSCSPISGHRSVSWYQQTPGQGLQFLFEYFSETQRNKGNFPGRFSGRQFSNSRSEMNVSTLELGDSALYLCASTQRTQNGLEQFFGPGTRLTVL.

This clone came up a few times. This chain uses TRBV18 with TRBJ2-2; 8 bases agree with TRBD1. Germline loops: CDR1 KGHSH, CDR2 LQKENI. The CDR3 sequence is 16 residues long. V shed 2 bases and J 5 bases; nucleotides not matched to a gene: 7. The CDR3 region has the DNA TGTGCCAGCTCACCAGAGACAGGGGCGGGGACCGGGGAGCTGTTTTTT. It codes for CASSPETGAGTGELFF.

This clone showed up just once. The chain employs TRBV18 and TRBJ2-1; D is perhaps TRBD1 (5 bases). Germline lookup yields CDR1 KGHSH and CDR2 LQKENI. V shed 2 bases and J shed 9 bases, with 20 bases lying between them. The CDR3 totals 16 residues. CDR3 nucleotides: TGTGCCAGCTCACCAACATATGACAGTGTCCAAGGTGAGCAGTTCTTC. Translation gives CASSPTYDSVQGEQFF.

This clone has a handful of counts. The chain employs TRBV5-4 and TRBJ2-7; D is perhaps TRBD2 (6 bases). CDR1 is SGHNT, CDR2 YYREEE, per germline (reference sequence). The ends were cut back, 2 bases at V and 0 bases at J, with 12 bases in the middle. This CDR3 comprises 15 residues. The CDR3 loop reads CASSFGGTHSYEQYF. CDR3 bases: TGTGCCAGCAGCTTTGGGGGGACCCACTCCTACGAGCAGTACTTC.

The gene calls are TRBV10-1 and TRBJ1-5; D may be TRBD1 (6 bases). The CDR3 extends over 17 amino acids. V was shortened by 0 bases and J by 7 bases, with 19 bases between the two germline ends. Per germline, CDR1 WNHNN and CDR2 SYGVQD (reference sequence). The CDR3 protein is CASSESCVRQERQPQHF. The CDR3 DNA sequence: TGCGCCAGCAGTGAGTCGTGCGTCAGACAGGAAAGGCAGCCCCAGCATTTT.

The CDR3 coding sequence is TGTGCCAGCAGTACTAGCGGGACAAAAGGCTACGAGCAGTACTTC. Protein: CASSTSGTKGYEQYF. This rearrangement joins TRBV6-1 to TRBJ2-7; 10 nucleotides align to TRBD2. With V trimmed by 5 bases and J by 3 bases, 7 bases remained unmatched. The germline CDR1 and CDR2 sequences are MNHNS and SASEGT. The CDR3 runs to 15 residues.

The chain links TRBV13 to TRBJ2-7, with 12 bases matching TRBD2. Germline values: CDR1 PRHDT, CDR2 FYEKMQ (reference sequence). The CDR3 runs to 19 residues. The V gene end was trimmed by 5 bases and the J gene end by 1 base; junction bases not matched to a gene: 15. The CDR3 DNA follows: TGTGCCAGCAGCCCGCGGACAGGGGAAGGACTAGCGGGATCCTACGAGCAGTACTTC. It is translated as CASSPRTGEGLAGSYEQYF. Combining the CDR3 with reference TRBV13 and TRBJ2-7 gives the whole variable domain AAGVIQSPRHLIKEKRETATLKCYPIPRHDTVYWYQQGPGQDPQFLISFYEKMQSDKGSIPDRFSAQQFSDYHSELNMSSLELGDSALYFCASSPRTGEGLAGSYEQYFGPGTRLTVT.

This sequence joins TRBV5-6 and TRBJ2-1; TRBD2 matches 7 bases. V gave up 3 bases and J gave up 2 bases; unmatched junction bases: 11. Germline assignment: CDR1 SGHDT and CDR2 YYEEEE. This CDR3 region has 17 residues. The CDR3 region is CASSWEALAETYNEQFF. CDR3 in DNA: TGTGCCAGCAGCTGGGAAGCTCTAGCGGAAACCTACAATGAGCAGTTCTTC.

The chain is built from TRBV13 and TRBJ2-7; D is perhaps TRBD2 (5 bases). Germline V gene data show CDR1 as PRHDT and CDR2 as FYEKMQ (reference sequence). V lost 5 bases and J 4 bases, leaving 15 bases between the germline ends. The CDR3 spans 14 residues. The CDR3 DNA follows: TGTGCCAGCAGCCCGGGGAACTACGGGTACGAGCAGTACTTC. This codes for CASSPGNYGYEQYF.

J is TRBJ2-4 and V is TRBV7-6; 10 nucleotides agree with TRBD2. Trimming cost V 5 bases and J 2 bases; bases outside gene matches: 6. CDR3 length: 16 residues. Germline V gene lookup returns CDR1 SGHVS and CDR2 FNYEAQ. CDR3 nucleotides: TGTGCCAGCAGCGCAAGCGGGAGGGGATCCAAAAACATTCAGTACTTC. Translated: CASSASGRGSKNIQYF.

The rearrangement links TRBV11-3 to TRBJ2-3, with 8 bases fitting TRBD1. The CDR3 runs 15 residues. Unmatched junction bases numbered 3, after V lost 3 bases and J lost 1 base. Per germline, CDR1 SGHNT and CDR2 YENEEA. The CDR3 region is CASSLDRARTDTQYF. The CDR3 bases are TGTGCCAGCAGCTTGGACAGGGCCCGCACAGATACGCAGTATTTT.

The chain has TRBV4-1 and TRBJ1-5; the D gene is possibly TRBD1 (6 bases). With 1 base removed from V and 5 bases from J, the gap between germline ends came to 15 bases. The CDR3 sequence is 16 residues long. The germline CDR1 and CDR2 sequences are MGHRA and YSYEKL. The CDR3 nucleotides are TGCGCCAGCAGCCAAGTTTACGGCAGGGGCGATCAGCCCCAGCATTTT. Its translation: CASSQVYGRGDQPQHF.

This clone occurred a few times. The chain has TRBV25-1 and TRBJ1-1; 7 bases line up with TRBD1. The junction had 8 bases not matched to a gene; V was cut back by 10 bases and J by 3 bases. The CDR3 runs to 13 residues. Germline CDR1 reads MGHDK; CDR2 reads SYGVNS. CDR3 amino acids: CATRDRRYTEAFF. In DNA form, the CDR3 reads TGTGCCACCCGGGACAGAAGATACACTGAAGCTTTCTTT.

In this sample, this clone turned up a few times. The chain carries TRBV25-1 and TRBJ2-1; 9 bases match TRBD1. This CDR3 spans 14 amino acids. Germline V gives CDR1 MGHDK, CDR2 SYGVNS. J gave up 4 bases and V 6 bases, and 4 bases lay outside the gene matches. As DNA, the CDR3 is TGTGCCAGCAGACCGGGACAGGGTTACAATGAGCAGTTCTTC. It is translated as CASRPGQGYNEQFF.

The chain employs TRBV6-5 and TRBJ1-2; D is perhaps TRBD1 (5 bases). The CDR3 has 14 amino acids. From germline, CDR1 is MNHEY and CDR2 SVGAGI. V was pared by 4 bases and J by 2 bases, with 11 bases between. CDR3 nucleotides: TGTGCCAGCAGTTTGGCAGGGATCAACTATGGCTACACCTTC. Residues: CASSLAGINYGYTF.

CDR3 amino acids: CASSPRMNTEAFF. CDR3 in DNA: TGTGCCAGCAGCCCGCGTATGAACACTGAAGCTTTCTTT. The chain uses TRBV7-3 and TRBJ1-1; no clear D gene. The length of the CDR3 is 13 residues. Per germline, CDR1 SGHTA and CDR2 FQGTGA. The V gene lost 5 bases and the J gene lost 0 bases, with 7 bases spanning the gap.

This clone was observed a handful of times. CDR3 in amino acids: CASSLTGESGDTQYF. Written as DNA, the CDR3 is TGCGCCAGCAGCTTGACAGGGGAAAGTGGGGATACGCAGTATTTT. The chain has TRBV5-1 and TRBJ2-3, with 7 bases lining up with TRBD1. The CDR3 is 15 residues long. Trimming cost V 1 base and J 6 bases; bases outside gene matches: 8. Germline values: CDR1 SGHRS, CDR2 YFSETQ.

In its sample, this clone was seen a few times. The chain is built from TRBV5-1 and TRBJ2-3; TRBD2 might be the D (5 bases). V was shortened by 5 bases and J by 13 bases, with 20 bases between the two germline ends. CDR1 and CDR2 from the germline V gene are SGHRS and YFSETQ. The CDR3 loop spans 13 amino acids. The CDR3 sequence: CASRELVNGEEYF. The DNA for the CDR3 is TGCGCCAGCAGGGAACTAGTAAATGGAGAAGAGTATTTT. The full variable domain, rest sourced from reference TRBV5-1 and TRBJ2-3, is KAGVTQTPRYLIKTRGQQVTLSCSPISGHRSVSWYQQTPGQGLQFLFEYFSETQRNKGNFPGRFSGRQFSNSRSEMNVSTLELGDSALYLCASRELVNGEEYFGPGTRLTVL.

The rearrangement uses TRBV21-1 and TRBJ2-3; TRBD2 was called by the table and not checked on the DNA. TRBV21-1 is classified as a pseudogene. The CDR3 is 13 amino acids. CDR3: CADWVCGTDTQYF. The CDR3 DNA follows: TGTGCCGACTGGGTCTGTGGCACAGATACGCAGTATTTT.

V usage is TRBV11-3 and J usage is TRBJ2-7; 7 positions match TRBD1. Trimming took 1 base from V and 3 from J; bases not matched to a gene: 3. Germline V gene sequence: CDR1 SGHNT, CDR2 YENEEA. This CDR3 region has 14 residues. CDR3 residues: CASSLANRGYEQYF. In DNA, the CDR3 is TGTGCCAGCAGCTTAGCTAACAGGGGCTACGAGCAGTACTTC.

In its sample, this clone was seen a few times. This chain uses TRBV6-5 with TRBJ1-3, with D uncertain. The CDR3 has 12 residues. Germline CDR1 MNHEY, CDR2 SVGAGI. Trimming removed 10 bases from V and 4 bases from J, with 11 bases in between. The CDR3 is CANYTFGNTIYF. The CDR3 nucleotides read TGTGCCAATTATACTTTCGGAAACACCATATATTTT.

The J gene is TRBJ2-2, the V gene TRBV5-1, with 7 bases that match TRBD1. The junction had 6 bases not matched to a gene; V was cut back by 6 bases and J by 1 base. The CDR3 is 15 amino acids. Germline CDR1 is SGHRS and CDR2 is YFSETQ. CDR3 residues: CASTFRQGNTGELFF. The CDR3 DNA reads as TGCGCCAGCACTTTTCGACAGGGGAACACCGGGGAGCTGTTTTTT.

This rearrangement joins TRBV11-2 to TRBJ2-5; no clear D. This CDR3 has 15 amino acids. Per the germline V gene, CDR1 is SGHAT and CDR2 is FQNNGV. V lost 0 bases to trimming and J lost 4 bases, with 12 bases between them. CDR3 in amino acids: CASSLDITVRETQYF. CDR3 coding DNA: TGTGCCAGCAGCTTAGATATAACAGTACGAGAGACCCAGTACTTC. Based on the CDR3 plus reference TRBV11-2 and TRBJ2-5, the full variable domain is EAGVAQSPRYKIIEKRQSVAFWCNPISGHATLYWYQQILGQGPKLLIQFQNNGVVDDSQLPKDRFSAERLKGVDSTLKIQPAKLEDSAVYLCASSLDITVRETQYFGPGTRLLVL.

This clone has a handful of counts. The chain couples TRBV7-8 to TRBJ2-7; TRBD1 matches at 7 bases. CDR3 size: 13 residues. Germline V gene lookup returns CDR1 SGHVS and CDR2 FQNEAQ. Trimming removed 5 bases from V and 3 bases from J; junction bases left unmatched: 4. The CDR3 sequence is CASSVGQLYEQYF. As DNA, the CDR3 is TGTGCCAGCAGCGTGGGACAGCTCTACGAGCAGTACTTC.

This clone has more than one count but fewer than ten. This chain connects TRBV9 to TRBJ2-6; a weak D match, TRBD1 (5 bases). Trimming took off 3 bases at V and 3 bases at J, with 10 bases between the two ends. The CDR3 covers 15 residues. Germline CDR1 reads SGDLS; CDR2 reads YYNGEE. CDR3 nucleotides: TGTGCCAGCAGCGCGAACCAGGGTGGGGCCAACGTCCTGACTTTC. Translating gives CASSANQGGANVLTF. Together with reference TRBV9 and TRBJ2-6, the CDR3 gives the full variable domain: DSGVTQTPKHLITATGQRVTLRCSPRSGDLSVYWYQQSLDQGLQFLIQYYNGEERAKGNILERFSAQQFPDLHSELNLSSLELGDSALYFCASSANQGGANVLTFGAGSRLTVL.

The chain links TRBV9 to TRBJ2-5; D remains ambiguous. The end of the DNA aligns better with TRBJ2-7, so the J call may be wrong. CDR3 length equals 12 residues. CDR1 and CDR2 from the germline V gene are SGDLS and YYNGEE. The CDR3 sequence is CASSVDNYEQYF. The DNA for the CDR3 is TGTGCCAGCAGCGTAGACAACTACGAGCAGTACTTC.